This T cell receptor beta chain was documented in a study of sequential checkpoint blockade in melanoma. Study context: Patients were randomized 1:1 to nivolumab-then-ipilimumab or ipilimumab-then-nivolumab first-line. TCRbeta immunosequencing was performed on DNA from approximately 93 pretreatment melanoma tumor samples.

Using immunoSEQ multiplex PCR, the repertoire was profiled, and TCRdb retains in-frame clones only, with some absent. This repertoire shows about 3,500 clones, roughly 17% found once; its top ten account for roughly 14%. Specified treatment: randomized to nivolumab then ipilimumab (arm A) or the reverse (arm B). None of the patients previously received DNA-damaging chemotherapy. The length of the CDR3 is 15 residues. V lost 1 base to trimming and J lost 3 bases, with 10 bases between them. Germline CDR1 is SGHNT and CDR2 is YENEEA. This clone was observed a few times. This sequence joins TRBV11-3 and TRBJ1-5; tentative D call: TRBD1 (5 bases). Sequenced material: tumor tissue (inferred from file names), taken from a patient given nivolumab and ipilimumab in sequence. The receptor was isolated from a human donor with melanoma. The CDR3 loop is CASSLGLGANQPQHF. DNA for the CDR3: TGTGCCAGCAGCTTAGGGTTAGGGGCCAATCAGCCCCAGCATTTT.